Following are 31 T cell receptor beta chains from one sample sequenced in a study of CD8+ T cells in alopecia areata. Extraction of RNA preceded its reverse transcription into cDNA, which served as the sequencing template. Assay: immunoSEQ multiplex PCR; the TCRdb copy retains only in-frame clones and omits some. This sample carries approximately 300,000 clones and no singletons, and less than 1.5% goes to the top ten. CD4, CD8alpha, NKG2D, NKG2ACE and other markers were used to sort pooled cutaneous lymph node cells. The sample was CD4+ T cells sorted from a lymph node. These receptors were collected from a C3H/HeJ mouse with alopecia areata. For the strain, the MHC haplotype given is H2-k.

This clone was counted only a few times. Germline and genes here are mouse. The read comes to an end 4 residues before the CDR3 does, leaving the germline J gene to fill in the end. The V and J genes are TRBV16 and TRBJ2-5, with 9 bases matching TRBD2. The V gene's germline CDR1 is SGHSA and CDR2 FRNQAP. Losses at the gene ends were 6 bases for V and 3 bases for J; bases not matched to a gene: 1. The CDR3 is 13 residues long. This CDR3 reads CASRLGGQDTQYF. Incomplete CDR3 DNA: TGTGCAAGCAGACTGGGGGGTCAAGAC. Variable domain in full (rest from reference TRBV16 and TRBJ2-5): NAGVIQTPRHKVTGKGQEATLWCEPISGHSAVFWYRQTIVQGLEFLTYFRNQAPIDDSGMPKERFSAQMPNQSHSTLKIQSTQPQDSAVYLCASRLGGQDTQYFGPGTRLLVL.

As for this clone: Each gene name is a mouse one. The missing CDR3 end, 4 residues past where the read stops, is filled in from the germline J gene. The chain recombines TRBV1 with TRBJ2-7, with 7 bases that match TRBD2. V lost 3 bases, J lost 0 bases, and 8 bases stayed unmatched. Germline V lookup: CDR1 NSQYPW, CDR2 LRSPGD (reference sequence). The CDR3 is 16 amino acids. The covered CDR3 bases are TGCACCTGCAGTGCTGCCCCCTGGGGGAGCTCCTAT. Encoded protein: CTCSAAPWGSSY. The CDR3 in its entirety is CTCSAAPWGSSYEQYF.

This clone was recorded a few times. Gene and germline names: mouse. Read data end 4 residues before the CDR3 end; the end is taken from the germline J gene. Additional DNA sequences in this sample encode the identical CDR3. The chain joins TRBV19 to TRBJ2-2; possibly TRBD1 for D (5 bases). CDR1 FNHDT and CDR2 SITEND come from the germline V gene (reference sequence). V was clipped by 2 bases and J by 4 bases, with 9 bases between them. The CDR3 loop spans 14 amino acids. Incomplete CDR3 DNA: TGTGCCAGCAGTATTCGCAGGGCCACCGGG. As protein: CASSIRRATG. The whole CDR3 protein is CASSIRRATGQLYF. The full variable domain, in which reference TRBV19 and TRBJ2-2 provide the parts outside the CDR3, is GGIITQTPKFLIGQEGQKLTLKCQQNFNHDTMYWYRQDSGKGLRLIYYSITENDLQKGDLSEGYDASREKKSSFSLTVTSAQKNEMAVFLCASSIRRATGQLYFGEGSKLTVL.

The sample holds a few counts of this clone. The gene names here belong to mouse. Sequencing ends 4 residues short of the CDR3 end; the germline J gene provides the rest. The V call is TRBV1, the J call TRBJ2-5; TRBD1 is a possible D gene (5 bases). The ends were cut back, 6 bases at V and 2 bases at J, with 15 bases in the middle. Germline V gene sequence: CDR1 NSQYPW, CDR2 LRSPGD (reference sequence). The CDR3 extends over 15 amino acids. The chain's CDR3 is CTCRSFRAVQDTQYF. CDR3 bases read: TGCACCTGCAGGTCTTTCAGGGCAGTCCAAGAC.

In this sample, this clone turned up a few times. Mouse gene names apply. The CDR3 end lies 4 residues beyond the end of the read and is filled in from the germline J gene. Additional DNA sequences in this sample encode the identical CDR3. The rearrangement joins TRBV13-1 to TRBJ2-7; a weak D match, TRBD2 (5 bases). The CDR3 is 11 residues long. The V end was cut by 4 bases, the J end by 3 bases, with 5 bases between. The germline CDR1 and CDR2 sequences are NSHNY and SYGAGN. The CDR3 here is CASSLGYEQYF. CDR3 bases read: TGTGCCAGCAGTCTGGGCTAT.

On this clone itself: The gene symbols are mouse symbols. The read is 3 residues too short to cover the CDR3 end, so that end is filled in from the germline J gene. The J gene is TRBJ1-6, the V gene TRBV19, with TRBD1 matching over 7 bases. TRBJ1-6 is reported as an ORF; its role is uncertain. The V segment lost 4 bases and the J segment 0 bases; nucleotides outside the gene matches: 7. Looked up from germline, CDR1 is FNHDT and CDR2 is SITEND (reference sequence). This CDR3 has 17 residues. CDR3 DNA (partial): TGTGCCAGCAGTCGTCCACAGGGGCCTTCCTATAATTCGCCC. Encoded protein: CASSRPQGPSYNSP. The CDR3 in its entirety is CASSRPQGPSYNSPLYF.

This clone was counted a few times. The gene names here belong to mouse. The read gets to within 4 residues of the CDR3 end, and the germline J gene fills in the rest. V usage is TRBV13-3 and J usage is TRBJ2-1; 13 bases agree with TRBD2. Germline CDR1 NNHDY, CDR2 SYVADS. Trimming at V came to 6 bases and at J to 3 bases, leaving 3 bases not matched to a gene. CDR3 length: 15 amino acids. The CDR3 DNA, read in part, is TGTGCCAGCATCGGACTGGGGGGGCGCTATGCT. Its translation is CASIGLGGRYA. The complete CDR3 protein is CASIGLGGRYAEQFF.

Concerning this clone: Mouse gene names and germline throughout. The CDR3 extends 3 residues past the end of the read, so its final part is completed from the germline J gene. The chain has TRBV1 and TRBJ1-6; TRBD1 matches 8 bases. TRBJ1-6 falls under the ORF class, with uncertain function. V lost 1 base and J lost 7; bases outside the gene matches: 3. CDR3 length equals 15 residues. The germline V gene has CDR1 NSQYPW and CDR2 LRSPGD (reference sequence). The CDR3 protein is CTCSAAPGGNSPLYF. CDR3 bases read: TGCACCTGCAGTGCAGCGCCAGGGGGCAATTCGCCC.

Of note for this clone: The listed genes are named as in mouse. Read data end 4 residues before the CDR3 end; the end is taken from the germline J gene. The chain has TRBV17 and TRBJ2-3; TRBD2 matches 12 bases. Germline CDR1 MNHDT, CDR2 YYDKIL. V shed 3 bases, J shed 0 bases, and the junction held 10 bases outside the gene matches. The CDR3 has 19 residues. The CDR3 protein is CASSRVRDWGVDSAETLYF. The DNA read from the CDR3 is TGTGCTAGCAGTAGGGTCCGGGACTGGGGGGTCGATAGTGCAGAA.

This clone appeared a few times. Genes and germline come from the mouse. The DNA ends 4 residues before the CDR3 does, and the rest of the CDR3 is filled in from the germline J gene. The V call is TRBV14, the J call TRBJ2-1, with D hard to call. The CDR3 covers 14 residues. With 5 bases removed from V and 3 bases from J, the gap between germline ends came to 12 bases. CDR1 and CDR2 from the germline V gene are SGHDT and FRDEAV. Partial CDR3 DNA: TGTGCCAGCAGACCCCCCTGGCTCTATGCT. It encodes CASRPPWLYA. The complete CDR3 sequence is CASRPPWLYAEQFF.

This clone was seen a handful of times. Gene labels here are mouse ones. The CDR3 goes on 4 residues after the read ends, and that part is filled in from the germline J gene. Other DNA sequences of this sample code for an identical CDR3. The chain uses TRBV31 and TRBJ1-1; possible D gene TRBD1, 6 bases. The germline V gene encodes CDR1 GKSSPN and CDR2 SITVG. V shed 1 base and J shed 0 bases, with 6 bases lying between them. CDR3 length: 13 amino acids. The CDR3 loop reads CAWSRTANTEVFF. Incomplete CDR3 DNA: TGTGCCTGGAGTCGGACAGCAAACACA.

This clone was counted between two and nine times. The gene names given are mouse names. The CDR3 bases that were read are TGTGCCAGCAGTTCAGGAGGATCGCCC. Translation gives CASSSGGSP. The CDR3 in full is CASSSGGSPLYF. This chain uses TRBV13-1 with TRBJ1-6; unclear D gene. The read ends 3 residues shy of where the CDR3 ends; the end is completed using the germline J gene. TRBJ1-6 is an ORF, with its function uncertain. V was trimmed by 4 bases and J by 10 bases, leaving 9 bases between them. Germline lookup yields CDR1 NSHNY and CDR2 SYGAGN. There are 12 residues in the CDR3.

This clone has only a few counts. Gene names are the mouse ones. The CDR3 end falls 4 residues outside the read, so it is completed with the germline J gene. The V call is TRBV4, the J call TRBJ2-7, with 7 bases fitting TRBD1. Trimming at V came to 3 bases and at J to 0 bases, leaving 2 bases not matched to a gene. Germline V gene data show CDR1 as LGHDT and CDR2 as YNNKQL (reference sequence). The CDR3 is 14 amino acids. This chain's CDR3 is CASSYTGDSYEQYF. CDR3 DNA (partial): TGTGCCAGCAGCTACACAGGGGACTCCTAT.

Points on this clone: Genes here carry mouse names. Sequencing ends 4 residues short of the CDR3 end; the germline J gene provides the rest. Other nucleotide sequences from this sample produce the same CDR3. This chain links TRBV13-1 with TRBJ2-7; the D is unclear. Germline loops: CDR1 NSHNY, CDR2 SYGAGN. CDR3 size: 13 residues. V was trimmed by 0 bases and J by 3 bases, leaving 7 bases between them. CDR3: CASSDAAGYEQYF. CDR3 DNA (partial): TGTGCCAGCAGTGATGCCGCAGGCTAT.

Worth noting for this clone: Gene names are the mouse ones. The CDR3 end is not reached by the read, which stops 4 residues before it; the germline J gene fills it in. The chain links TRBV5 to TRBJ2-2; no clear D. The CDR3 has 15 amino acids. Germline lookup yields CDR1 LGHNA and CDR2 YNLKQL (reference sequence). With 2 bases removed from V and 2 bases from J, the gap between germline ends came to 9 bases. Incomplete CDR3 DNA: TGTGCCAGCAGCCAAAAGGGTTTCAACACCGGG. Protein product: CASSQKGFNTG. The entire CDR3 is CASSQKGFNTGQLYF.

As regards this clone: Gene names follow the mouse nomenclature. The read ends 4 residues before the CDR3 terminus; that terminus is restored from the germline J gene. J is TRBJ1-1 and V is TRBV13-1; D perhaps matches TRBD1 (6 bases). Trimming pared 2 bases from V and 4 bases from J, leaving 12 bases between. The CDR3 length is 14 residues. In germline, CDR1 is NSHNY, CDR2 SYGAGN. CDR3 DNA, as far as it was read: TGTGCCAGCAGTGAGCGGGGGGCGGGCACA. Protein: CASSERGAGT. The whole CDR3 protein reads CASSERGAGTEVFF.

There are a few counts of this clone. Each gene name is a mouse one. The read finishes 4 residues shy of the CDR3 end, and the germline J gene is used to complete it. The genes are TRBV13-1 and TRBJ2-7, with 7 positions matching TRBD1. In germline, CDR1 is NSHNY, CDR2 SYGAGN. The CDR3 is 13 amino acids. CDR3: CASSDRGMYEQYF. The CDR3 DNA, read in part, is TGTGCCAGCAGTGACAGGGGGATGTAT.

Concerning this clone: Gene names follow the mouse nomenclature. Sequencing ends 4 residues short of the CDR3 end; the germline J gene provides the rest. This rearrangement joins TRBV13-2 to TRBJ2-5, with 10 bases identical to TRBD2. The CDR3 is made up of 16 amino acids. The germline gives CDR1 NNHNN, CDR2 SYGAGS (reference sequence). CDR3 DNA, as far as it was read: TGTGCCAGCGGTGATGCTCTGGGGGGGCGCAAAGAC. Encoded protein: CASGDALGGRKD. From start to end, the CDR3 is CASGDALGGRKDTQYF.

A note on this clone: Genes here carry mouse names. The read terminates 3 residues before the CDR3 end, so the remaining end is supplied by the germline J gene. V and J are TRBV19 and TRBJ1-6, with 9 bases fitting TRBD1. TRBJ1-6 is reported as an ORF; its role is uncertain. Per germline, CDR1 FNHDT and CDR2 SITEND (reference sequence). The CDR3 consists of 15 residues. After removal of 5 bases from V and 7 bases from J, the junction contained 7 bases not matched to a gene. The DNA read from the CDR3 is TGTGCCAGCAGACAAGGACAGGGGAGGAATTCGCCC. It is translated as CASRQGQGRNSP. The whole CDR3 is CASRQGQGRNSPLYF.

A remark on this clone: Mouse names are used for the genes. The sequenced fragment ends 4 residues before the CDR3 boundary, so the rest is inferred from the germline J gene. The chain links TRBV5 to TRBJ2-5; the D is unclear. The CDR3 extends over 14 amino acids. Germline CDR1 LGHNA, CDR2 YNLKQL (reference sequence). Trimming removed 2 bases at V and 3 bases at J, with 9 bases between. Partial CDR3 DNA: TGTGCCAGCAGCCAACAGACAAATCAAGAC. Its protein product is CASSQQTNQD. The whole CDR3 is CASSQQTNQDTQYF.

The sample holds a few counts of this clone. Mouse gene names and germline throughout. The read halts 4 residues ahead of the CDR3 end, with the missing end drawn from the germline J gene. The chain has TRBV1 and TRBJ2-7, with unresolved D. The CDR3 sequence is 14 residues long. Germline loops: CDR1 NSQYPW, CDR2 LRSPGD (reference sequence). The germline V and J ends were trimmed by 0 bases and 0 bases, with 6 bases remaining between them. The CDR3 bases that were read are TGCACCTGCAGTGCAGATCCCAGCTCCTAT. It translates to CTCSADPSSY. The entire CDR3 is CTCSADPSSYEQYF.

Of note for this clone: The listed genes are named as in mouse. Read sequence stops 4 residues before the CDR3 end, and the germline J gene provides the missing end. The chain joins TRBV29 to TRBJ2-4; 8 bases map to TRBD1. The CDR3 runs to 12 residues. The germline CDR1 and CDR2 sequences are MSHET and SYDVDS. The V and J ends lost 11 bases and 3 bases, in that order; junction bases with no gene match: 4. The CDR3 here is CAGGQGQNTLYF. The sequenced CDR3 bases are TGTGCTGGAGGACAGGGACAAAAC.

Concerning this clone: Gene names denote mouse genes. Coverage ceases 4 residues before the CDR3 finishes, and the germline J gene fills in the end. The rearrangement links TRBV31 to TRBJ2-4; D not certain. The CDR3 covers 13 residues. From germline, CDR1 is GKSSPN and CDR2 SITVG. Trimming took off 1 base at V and 1 base at J, with 6 bases between the two ends. The sequenced CDR3 bases are TGTGCCTGGAGTCAGAGGGGTCAAAAC. This gives the protein CAWSQRGQN. The whole CDR3 is CAWSQRGQNTLYF.

In its sample, this clone was seen a few times. All gene names here are mouse names. The read falls 4 residues short of the CDR3 end, and the missing part is taken from the germline J gene. J is TRBJ2-2 and V is TRBV13-1; 7 bases agree with TRBD1. In germline, CDR1 is NSHNY, CDR2 SYGAGN. Germline trimming cut 1 base from V and 2 bases from J; bases unmatched to any gene: 11. There are 18 residues in the CDR3. CDR3 DNA, as far as it was read: TGTGCCAGCAGTGATCTTCTCGACAGGGAAGGGAACACCGGG. The encoded protein is CASSDLLDREGNTG. The entire CDR3 protein is CASSDLLDREGNTGQLYF.

This clone has just a few counts. The genes are named according to mouse. The read terminates 4 residues before the CDR3 end, so the remaining end is supplied by the germline J gene. Other DNA sequences in this sample translate to the same CDR3. V is TRBV1 and J is TRBJ2-5; D gene uncertain. CDR1 NSQYPW and CDR2 LRSPGD come from the germline V gene (reference sequence). There are 12 residues in the CDR3. Deletions cut 3 bases from V and 2 bases from J, with 3 bases between. Partial CDR3 DNA: TGCACCTGCAGTGCCAGCCAAGAC. Translating it yields CTCSASQD. The complete CDR3 reads CTCSASQDTQYF.

The table lists this clone with a few counts. The genes and germline here are from mouse. The sequence runs out 4 residues before the end of the CDR3; the remainder is reconstructed from the germline J gene. The chain couples TRBV5 to TRBJ2-3, with 8 nucleotides matching TRBD2. V trimming: 4 bases; J trimming: 1 base; junction bases outside the gene matches: 4. CDR3 size: 15 residues. Germline CDR1 LGHNA, CDR2 YNLKQL (reference sequence). The CDR3 loop reads CASSPLTGGAETLYF. CDR3 bases read: TGTGCCAGCAGCCCTCTGACTGGGGGTGCAGAA.

As for this clone: Gene names are the mouse ones. Sequencing ends 4 residues short of the CDR3 end; the germline J gene provides the rest. The J gene is TRBJ2-5, the V gene TRBV17, with D possibly matching TRBD1 (6 bases). From germline, CDR1 is MNHDT and CDR2 YYDKIL. CDR3 length: 14 residues. The DNA read from the CDR3 is TGTGCTAGCAGATACAGGGTCGGGGGAGAC. Residues: CASRYRVGGD. The whole CDR3 sequence is CASRYRVGGDTQYF.

This clone was seen a few times. Gene names and germline refer to mouse. Read coverage stops 4 residues before the CDR3 terminus; the germline J gene supplies the remainder. V gene TRBV1 combines with J gene TRBJ2-2, with D tentatively TRBD1 (7 bases). The CDR3 is 16 residues long. The germline V gene has CDR1 NSQYPW and CDR2 LRSPGD (reference sequence). The ends were cut back, 0 bases at V and 4 bases at J, with 12 bases in the middle. CDR3 DNA (partial): TGCACCTGCAGTGCAGATGAGGGGGCGGTCACCGGG. Protein sequence: CTCSADEGAVTG. The whole CDR3 reads CTCSADEGAVTGQLYF.

This clone turned up a few times. The gene symbols are mouse symbols. The CDR3 end lies 4 residues beyond the end of the read and is filled in from the germline J gene. In the same sample, other DNA sequences code for this CDR3. J is TRBJ1-2 and V is TRBV13-1; D possibly corresponds to TRBD1 (6 bases). Trimming stripped 1 base from V and 3 bases from J, with 7 bases between. Looked up from germline, CDR1 is NSHNY and CDR2 is SYGAGN. The CDR3 has 13 amino acids. The CDR3 sequence is CASSDPGDSDYTF. CDR3 bases read: TGTGCCAGCAGTGATCCAGGGGACTCC.

To note about this clone: Germline and genes: mouse. The sequenced fragment ends 4 residues before the CDR3 boundary, so the rest is inferred from the germline J gene. J is TRBJ2-1 and V is TRBV19; TRBD1 agrees at 9 bases. The CDR3 contains 15 residues. V lost 2 bases to trimming and J lost 4 bases; unmatched junction nucleotides: 4. Per the germline V gene, CDR1 is FNHDT and CDR2 is SITEND (reference sequence). The CDR3 sequence: CASSIGGQGYAEQFF. The CDR3 DNA, read in part, is TGTGCCAGCAGTATTGGGGGACAGGGATATGCT.

Comments on this clone: Any gene name here is a mouse gene name. The read gets to within 4 residues of the CDR3 end, and the germline J gene fills in the rest. The rearrangement links TRBV5 to TRBJ2-2; D not certain. The germline V gene encodes CDR1 LGHNA and CDR2 YNLKQL (reference sequence). The CDR3 runs to 13 residues. Between the trimmed V and J ends, which lost 5 bases and 1 base, there was a span of 5 bases. CDR3 in amino acids: CASSIKNTGQLYF. The part of the CDR3 DNA that was read is TGTGCCAGCAGCATCAAAAACACCGGG.